What follows are 8 T cell receptor beta chains derived from one specimen sequenced in a study of blood T cell repertoires in COVID-19. Sequencing was performed with immunoSEQ multiplex PCR; in TCRdb, only in-frame clones are kept and a portion is missing. The data contain about 23,000 clones, 94% of them seen just once; the ten biggest clones take up about 4%. Sequencing input: peripheral blood. These receptors were taken from a woman aged 45-65 years with active COVID-19.

This chain uses TRBV10-3 with TRBJ2-7; D might be TRBD1 (6 bases). Trimming took off 8 bases at V and 3 bases at J, with 11 bases between the two ends. The germline V gene has CDR1 ENHRY and CDR2 SYGVKD. The CDR3 runs to 12 residues. The CDR3 protein is CAIGKQGYEQYF. CDR3 sequence (DNA): TGTGCCATCGGGAAACAGGGCTACGAGCAGTACTTC.

The V call is TRBV20-1, the J call TRBJ2-6, with D possibly matching TRBD2 (6 bases). The CDR3 runs 11 residues. Trimming cost V 6 bases and J 9 bases, with 9 bases left between them. Germline assignment: CDR1 DFQATT and CDR2 SNEGSKA (reference sequence). The CDR3: CSAGGINVLTF. The CDR3 region has the DNA TGCAGTGCCGGGGGAATCAACGTCCTGACTTTC.

The chain is built from TRBV7-8 and TRBJ1-1; TRBD1 aligns across 9 bases. The CDR3 sequence is 16 residues long. V trimming: 0 bases; J trimming: 0 bases; junction bases outside the gene matches: 2. Germline values: CDR1 SGHVS, CDR2 FQNEAQ. The CDR3 protein is CASSLADRGLNTEAFF. In DNA, the CDR3 is TGTGCCAGCAGCTTAGCGGACAGGGGTTTGAACACTGAAGCTTTCTTT.

V is TRBV28 and J is TRBJ2-1; 8 bases are shared with TRBD2. Germline loops: CDR1 MDHEN, CDR2 SYDVKM. V lost 10 bases and J lost 0; bases outside the gene matches: 14. The CDR3 length is 17 residues. The CDR3 spells CATSPGGAWFSYNEQFF. CDR3 DNA: TGTGCCACCTCACCGGGGGGGGCCTGGTTCTCCTACAATGAGCAGTTCTTC.

This rearrangement joins TRBV28 to TRBJ2-4; no reliable D call. The germline V and J ends were trimmed by 5 bases and 1 base, with 15 bases remaining between them. This CDR3 has 16 residues. Germline CDR1 reads MDHEN; CDR2 reads SYDVKM. CDR3 in amino acids: CASSPKSEAAKNIQYF. CDR3 in DNA: TGTGCCAGCAGTCCCAAGTCGGAAGCGGCCAAAAACATTCAGTACTTC. The full variable domain, with the rest looked up from reference TRBV28 and TRBJ2-4, is DVKVTQSSRYLVKRTGEKVFLECVQDMDHENMFWYRQDPGLGLRLIYFSYDVKMKEKGDIPEGYSVSREKKERFSLILESASTNQTSMYLCASSPKSEAAKNIQYFGAGTRLSVL.

This chain joins TRBV7-9 and TRBJ2-3; perhaps TRBD2 as D (6 bases). Between the trimmed V and J ends, which lost 5 bases and 7 bases, there was a span of 16 bases. The CDR3 sequence is 14 residues long. CDR1 and CDR2 (germline): SEHNR, FQNEAQ (reference sequence). The CDR3 loop reads CASSPGTSTHTQYF. In DNA form, the CDR3 reads TGTGCCAGCAGCCCCGGGACTTCCACGCATACGCAGTATTTT. Full variable domain (rest looked up from reference TRBV7-9 and TRBJ2-3): DTGVSQNPRHKITKRGQNVTFRCDPISEHNRLYWYRQTLGQGPEFLTYFQNEAQLEKSRLLSDRFSAERPKGSFSTLEIQRTEQGDSAMYLCASSPGTSTHTQYFGPGTRLTVL.

This sequence joins TRBV7-3 and TRBJ2-1; D possibly corresponds to TRBD2 (5 bases). V was clipped by 0 bases and J by 3 bases, with 12 bases between them. The germline gives CDR1 SGHTA, CDR2 FQGTGA. This CDR3 is 16 amino acids long. CDR3 protein: CASSLTLVGSYNEQFF. The CDR3 coding sequence is TGTGCCAGCAGCTTAACGTTGGTGGGGAGCTACAATGAGCAGTTCTTC.

The chain has TRBV6-5 and TRBJ1-4; TRBD1 aligns across 10 bases. After removal of 11 bases from V and 8 bases from J, the junction contained 5 bases not matched to a gene. The CDR3 runs 12 residues. Germline assignment: CDR1 MNHEY and CDR2 SVGAGI. The chain's CDR3 is CASGQGWEKLFF. CDR3 DNA sequence: TGTGCCTCGGGACAGGGGTGGGAAAAACTGTTTTTT.